The rows below give T cell receptor beta chains drawn from one sample of a study of response to subunit inactivated influenza vaccine. One entry per CDR3 protein, called by TCRdb with MiXCR from the RT-PCR reads. The sample lists about 300,000 distinct CDR3 sequences; 21% were seen once. Specimen: PBMCs from blood, collected approximately 22 months after vaccination. The source is a man in his fifties or sixties who received an inactivated influenza vaccine. Each CDR3 is given with its conserved first and last residue. D genes are given only for firm matches. For some rows the clone size is stated as once, few or many, or as a class when expanded; others skip it.

J: TRBJ1-4
size: many
V: TRBV20-1
D: NA
CDR3: CSARGRTVNEKLFF
DNA: TGCAGTGCTAGAGGTCGGACAGTTAATGAAAAACTGTTTTTT

J: TRBJ2-3
size: NA
V: TRBV29-1
D: TRBD2
CDR3: CSVAQGGAQYF
DNA: TGCAGCGTTGCCCAGGGAGGGGCGCAGTATTTT

J: TRBJ2-6
size: few
V: TRBV19
D: NA
CDR3: CAIKNGPNVLTF
DNA: TGTGCCATAAAAAACGGGCCCAACGTCCTGACTTTC

J: TRBJ2-3
size: NA
V: TRBV10-3
D: NA
CDR3: CAIRLAPTDTQYF
DNA: TGTGCCATCAGACTAGCTCCCACAGATACGCAGTATTTT

J: TRBJ1-1
size: many
V: TRBV12-3/TRBV12-4
D: TRBD1
CDR3: CASTPLTGAKTEAFF
DNA: TGTGCCAGCACCCCCCTGACAGGGGCGAAGACTGAAGCTTTCTTT

J: TRBJ1-1
size: many
V: TRBV12-3/TRBV12-4
D: NA
CDR3: CASSVGQRNTEAFF
DNA: TGTGCCAGCAGTGTAGGACAGAGGAACACTGAAGCTTTCTTT

J: TRBJ2-3
size: few
V: TRBV6-1
D: NA
CDR3: CASSEGLGGDTQYF
DNA: TGTGCCAGCAGTGAAGGTTTGGGGGGAGATACGCAGTATTTT

J: TRBJ1-5
size: few
V: TRBV12-3/TRBV12-4
D: TRBD1
CDR3: CASSLGTGVNQPQHF
DNA: TGTGCCAGCAGTTTGGGTACAGGGGTGAATCAGCCCCAGCATTTT

J: TRBJ1-1
size: NA
V: TRBV6-1
D: NA
CDR3: CASRTLQRGLAEAFF
DNA: TGTGCCAGCAGGACTTTACAGAGGGGGTTGGCTGAAGCTTTCTTT

J: TRBJ2-2
size: NA
V: TRBV5-1
D: NA
CDR3: CATKPQGGTNTGELFF
DNA: TGCGCCACCAAACCCCAGGGGGGGACGAACACCGGGGAGCTGTTTTTT

J: TRBJ1-3
size: few
V: TRBV6-5
D: NA
CDR3: CASSYSMSSGNTIYF
DNA: TGTGCCAGCAGTTACTCGATGTCGTCTGGAAACACCATATATTTT

J: TRBJ2-2
size: NA
V: TRBV10-2
D: NA
CDR3: CASAGVWGTGELFF
DNA: TGCGCCAGCGCAGGGGTTTGGGGCACCGGGGAGCTGTTTTTT

J: TRBJ2-1
size: NA
V: TRBV20-1
D: TRBD2
CDR3: CSARGTRGDFDEQFF
DNA: TGCAGTGCTAGGGGGACTAGAGGGGATTTTGATGAGCAGTTCTTC

J: TRBJ2-6
size: few
V: TRBV23-1
D: NA
CDR3: CASSQSGLNPSAGDSSGANVLTF
DNA: TGCGCCAGCAGTCAATCGGGGCTTAATCCCTCAGCAGGGGATTCCTCTGGGGCCAACGTCCTGACTTTC

J: TRBJ2-2
size: NA
V: TRBV29-1
D: NA
CDR3: CSVDQYNTGELFF
DNA: TGCAGCGTTGACCAATATAACACCGGGGAGCTGTTTTTT

J: TRBJ1-1
size: few
V: TRBV12-3/TRBV12-4
D: NA
CDR3: CASSISSVWSEAFF
DNA: TGTGCCAGCAGTATCTCTAGTGTGTGGTCTGAAGCTTTCTTT

J: TRBJ1-2
size: few
V: TRBV7-2
D: NA
CDR3: CASRVTGESYGYTF
DNA: TGTGCCAGCAGGGTGACAGGAGAATCCTATGGCTACACCTTC

J: TRBJ2-3
size: NA
V: TRBV7-9
D: TRBD1
CDR3: CASSLGRGPTDTQYF
DNA: TGTGCCAGCAGCTTAGGCAGGGGGCCCACAGATACGCAGTATTTT

J: TRBJ2-3
size: few
V: TRBV15
D: NA
CDR3: CATSRDRGRADTQYF
DNA: TGTGCCACCAGCAGAGATCGGGGAAGGGCAGATACGCAGTATTTT

J: TRBJ2-5
size: few
V: TRBV19
D: TRBD1
CDR3: CASSIGDRGLQETQYF
DNA: TGTGCCAGTAGTATAGGTGACAGGGGCCTCCAAGAGACCCAGTACTTC

J: TRBJ2-1
size: NA
V: TRBV11-3
D: TRBD2
CDR3: CASSLGTSGTNEQFF
DNA: TGTGCCAGCAGCTTAGGGACTAGCGGGACCAATGAGCAGTTCTTC

J: TRBJ1-1
size: NA
V: TRBV24-1
D: NA
CDR3: CATEDRNTEAFF
DNA: TGTGCCACCGAGGACAGGAACACTGAAGCTTTCTTT

J: TRBJ2-2
size: few
V: TRBV11-2
D: TRBD2
CDR3: CASSLDKPGLASGELFF
DNA: TGTGCCAGCAGCTTAGATAAGCCCGGACTAGCGTCCGGGGAGCTGTTTTTT

J: TRBJ1-4
size: few
V: TRBV20-1
D: NA
CDR3: CSARGEATREKLFF
DNA: TGCAGTGCTAGAGGAGAGGCAACCCGGGAAAAACTGTTTTTT

J: TRBJ1-4
size: few
V: TRBV7-8
D: TRBD1
CDR3: CASSSGQGAHEKLFF
DNA: TGTGCCAGCAGCTCAGGACAGGGGGCCCATGAAAAACTGTTTTTT

J: TRBJ1-1
size: NA
V: TRBV6-5
D: NA
CDR3: CASSYLGVGYTEAFF
DNA: TGTGCCAGCAGTTACTTAGGGGTAGGGTATACTGAAGCTTTCTTT

J: TRBJ2-7
size: NA
V: TRBV20-1
D: TRBD2
CDR3: CSANLVGTSGHSYEQYF
DNA: TGCAGTGCTAATCTGGTCGGGACTAGCGGGCACTCCTACGAGCAGTACTTC

J: TRBJ2-4
size: few
V: TRBV12-3/TRBV12-4
D: NA
CDR3: CASRRGNIQYF
DNA: TGTGCCAGCAGGAGGGGAAACATTCAGTACTTC

J: TRBJ1-3
size: few
V: TRBV25-1
D: TRBD1
CDR3: CASSEDRVGNTIYF
DNA: TGTGCCAGCAGTGAAGACAGGGTTGGAAACACCATATATTTT

J: TRBJ2-7
size: few
V: TRBV5-6
D: NA
CDR3: CASSSTFHRSSYEQYF
DNA: TGTGCCAGCAGCTCCACATTTCATAGAAGCTCCTACGAGCAGTACTTC

J: TRBJ1-4
size: NA
V: TRBV5-1
D: NA
CDR3: CASSARASEKLFF
DNA: TGCGCCAGCAGCGCCAGAGCAAGTGAAAAACTGTTTTTT

J: TRBJ2-2
size: few
V: TRBV29-1
D: TRBD1
CDR3: CSGWMATGGNTGELFF
DNA: TGCAGCGGTTGGATGGCGACAGGGGGTAACACCGGGGAGCTGTTTTTT

J: TRBJ2-7
size: NA
V: TRBV29-1
D: NA
CDR3: CSVEQGRPSEQYF
DNA: TGCAGCGTTGAGCAGGGTCGTCCCTCCGAGCAGTACTTC

J: TRBJ2-2
size: NA
V: TRBV7-2
D: TRBD2
CDR3: CASSTSGGRTGELFF
DNA: TGTGCCAGCAGCACTAGCGGGGGTCGTACCGGGGAGCTGTTTTTT

J: TRBJ2-7
size: NA
V: TRBV6-2/TRBV6-3
D: TRBD1
CDR3: CASSITGTGRSEQYF
DNA: TGTGCCAGCAGTATCACCGGGACAGGGAGGTCCGAGCAGTACTTC

J: TRBJ2-1
size: few
V: TRBV7-3
D: NA
CDR3: CASSSLDDYNEQFF
DNA: TGTGCCAGCAGCTCCTTGGACGATTACAATGAGCAGTTCTTC

J: TRBJ2-7
size: NA
V: TRBV20-1
D: TRBD2
CDR3: CSAFPTSGSYEQYF
DNA: TGCAGTGCTTTTCCGACTAGCGGCTCCTACGAGCAGTACTTC

J: TRBJ1-1
size: few
V: TRBV25-1
D: NA
CDR3: CASSEVTGTEAFF
DNA: TGTGCCAGCAGTGAGGTCACGGGGACTGAAGCTTTCTTT

J: TRBJ2-7
size: once
V: TRBV4-3
D: TRBD2
CDR3: CASSATSGPHYEQYF
DNA: TGCGCCAGCAGCGCCACTAGCGGACCTCACTACGAGCAGTACTTC

J: TRBJ1-2
size: many
V: TRBV27
D: TRBD1
CDR3: CASSPQGSYGYTF
DNA: TGTGCCAGCAGTCCACAGGGGAGCTATGGCTACACCTTC

J: TRBJ1-4
size: NA
V: TRBV6-1
D: NA
CDR3: CASSPTGSGEKLFF
DNA: TGTGCCAGCAGCCCTACAGGGAGCGGCGAAAAACTGTTTTTT

J: TRBJ1-3
size: NA
V: TRBV3-1
D: NA
CDR3: CASSQSAGGDTIYF
DNA: TGTGCCAGCAGCCAATCGGCGGGTGGCGACACCATATATTTT